The rows below give T cell receptor beta chains drawn from one sample of a study of blood T cell repertoires in COVID-19. The assay was immunoSEQ multiplex PCR, and TCRdb's table has in-frame clones only and misses some. The table shows approximately 68,000 clones, with around 85% occurring only once. Sequenced input: peripheral blood. The receptor source for this set is a man aged 50-59 years with active COVID-19. Both conserved end residues are part of each CDR3. Fields, in order: clone size, V gene, J gene, D gene, CDR3 protein, CDR3 DNA. D genes are given only for firm matches. The listing skips clone size in some rows; elsewhere it reads once, few, many or a size class.

>-|TRBV4-3|TRBJ2-7|-
CASSQRVPGGRNEQYF
TGCGCCAGCAGCCAACGGGTCCCCGGGGGGCGGAACGAGCAGTACTTC
>once|TRBV30|TRBJ1-3|-
CAWSVQSSGNTIYF
TGTGCCTGGAGTGTTCAGTCCTCTGGAAACACCATATATTTT
>-|TRBV28|TRBJ2-7|TRBD1
CASRDRGLSYEQYF
TGTGCCAGCCGGGACAGGGGGCTCTCCTACGAGCAGTACTTC
>-|TRBV13|TRBJ2-2|-
CASSLPSNTGELFF
TGTGCCAGCAGCTTACCTTCTAACACCGGGGAGCTGTTTTTT
>-|TRBV6-5|TRBJ1-6|TRBD1
CASSNRDRASPLHF
TGTGCCAGCAGCAACCGGGACAGGGCCTCACCCCTCCACTTT
>-|TRBV5-1|TRBJ2-1|TRBD2
CASSLVAGGSSYNEQFF
TGCGCCAGCAGCTTGGTAGCGGGGGGGAGCTCCTACAATGAGCAGTTCTTC
>-|TRBV6-5|TRBJ2-2|TRBD2
CASHSGDNTGELFF
TGTGCCAGCCACAGCGGGGATAACACCGGGGAGCTGTTTTTT
>-|TRBV5-1|TRBJ2-2|-
CASSLSTSRHYTGELFF
TGCGCCAGCAGCTTATCAACTAGCCGACACTACACCGGGGAGCTGTTTTTT
>-|TRBV12-5|TRBJ1-5|TRBD1
CASGLGQGSNQPQHF
TGTGCTAGTGGTCTGGGACAGGGTAGCAATCAGCCCCAGCATTTT
>-|TRBV5-1|TRBJ2-2|TRBD2
CASSLSGRALDTGELFF
TGCGCCAGCAGCTTGAGCGGGAGGGCTCTCGACACCGGGGAGCTGTTTTTT
>-|TRBV29-1|TRBJ2-7|TRBD2
CSVAQAPGTSDYEQYF
TGCAGCGTTGCACAGGCACCCGGGACTAGCGACTACGAGCAGTACTTC
>-|TRBV24-1|TRBJ1-2|TRBD1
CATSDPGTGNGYTF
TGTGCCACCAGTGACCCGGGGACAGGGAATGGCTACACCTTC
>-|TRBV7-3|TRBJ2-3|-
CASSQRRGADTQYF
TGTGCCAGCAGCCAGAGGAGGGGCGCAGATACGCAGTATTTT
>-|TRBV6-2/TRBV6-3|TRBJ2-7|-
CASSYRSGSNEQYF
TGTGCCAGCAGTTATCGGTCCGGGAGTAACGAGCAGTACTTC
>-|TRBV2|TRBJ2-5|TRBD2
CASSAREGETQYF
TGTGCCAGCAGTGCCAGGGAGGGAGAGACCCAGTACTTC
>-|TRBV29-1|TRBJ2-7|TRBD1
CSVERGTGGNEQYF
TGCAGCGTTGAACGGGGGACAGGGGGAAACGAGCAGTACTTC
>-|TRBV28|TRBJ2-7|TRBD2
CASSHGTSPLDEQYF
TGTGCCAGCAGCCATGGGACTAGTCCGTTAGATGAGCAGTACTTC
>-|TRBV27|TRBJ1-5|-
CATAPQQLNQPQHF
TGTGCCACCGCCCCTCAACAGCTCAATCAGCCCCAGCATTTT
>-|TRBV4-3|TRBJ1-2|TRBD1
CASSQAGQASLGYTF
TGCGCCAGCAGCCAGGCGGGACAGGCGTCTCTTGGCTACACCTTC
>-|TRBV7-2|TRBJ2-3|TRBD1
CASSLQGQGTDTQYF
TGTGCCAGCAGCTTACAGGGACAGGGCACAGATACGCAGTATTTT
>-|TRBV5-5|TRBJ2-7|-
CASRPGQNEQYF
TGTGCCAGCAGGCCCGGACAGAACGAGCAGTACTTC
>-|TRBV5-1|TRBJ2-3|-
CASSLPGAAAADTQYF
TGCGCCAGCAGCTTGCCAGGGGCCGCAGCAGCAGATACGCAGTATTTT
>-|TRBV5-1|TRBJ2-7|TRBD1
CASSWVGQSSEQYF
TGCGCCAGCAGCTGGGTGGGACAGAGTTCCGAGCAGTACTTC
>-|TRBV29-1|TRBJ1-1|-
CSVDSVGWTEAFF
TGCAGCGTTGATAGCGTTGGGTGGACTGAAGCTTTCTTT
>-|TRBV5-1|TRBJ2-2|-
CASSKTGTTPGELFF
TGCGCCAGCAGCAAAACCGGGACAACCCCCGGGGAGCTGTTTTTT
>-|TRBV11-2|TRBJ1-2|-
CASSEKAASGTLNYGYTF
TGTGCCAGCAGCGAGAAGGCGGCTAGCGGGACCCTAAACTATGGCTACACCTTC
>-|TRBV5-4|TRBJ2-5|-
CASHYPYQETQYF
TGTGCCAGCCACTACCCATACCAAGAGACCCAGTACTTC
>-|TRBV27|TRBJ1-5|TRBD1
CASRQGYSNQPQHF
TGTGCCAGCCGACAGGGGTATAGCAATCAGCCCCAGCATTTT
>-|TRBV5-1|TRBJ1-1|TRBD1
CASSLGVTTGMNTEAFF
TGCGCCAGCAGCTTGGGGGTAACGACAGGGATGAACACTGAAGCTTTCTTT
>-|TRBV14|TRBJ1-3|-
CASSQGAGNTIYF
TGTGCCAGCAGCCAAGGGGCAGGAAACACCATATATTTT
>-|TRBV6-5|TRBJ2-6|-
CASRGTGSGANVLTF
TGTGCCAGCAGGGGTACAGGTTCTGGGGCCAACGTCCTGACTTTC
>-|TRBV4-2|TRBJ2-3|TRBD2
CASSQPPAGVGTQYF
TGTGCCAGCAGCCAACCTCCAGCGGGGGTTGGTACGCAGTATTTT
>-|TRBV5-8|TRBJ2-7|-
CASSLAAGAYEQYF
TGTGCCAGCAGCTTGGCGGCAGGGGCCTACGAGCAGTACTTC
>-|TRBV5-1|TRBJ2-5|-
CASSSTRGQETQYF
TGCGCCAGCAGCTCGACTAGGGGACAAGAGACCCAGTACTTC
>-|TRBV5-4|TRBJ2-3|TRBD2
CASSPASGGLWGQYF
TGTGCCAGCAGCCCGGCTAGCGGGGGGCTTTGGGGGCAGTATTTT
>-|TRBV11-3|TRBJ2-3|TRBD1
CASSLDTGGPPAGGDTQYF
TGTGCCAGCAGCTTAGATACAGGGGGTCCCCCGGCTGGTGGAGATACGCAGTATTTT
>-|TRBV6-6|TRBJ1-2|TRBD1
CASSAVLTGNGYTF
TGTGCCAGCAGTGCCGTACTGACAGGGAATGGCTACACCTTC
>once|TRBV2|TRBJ1-5|TRBD1
CASRSPTAGGINQPQHF
TGTGCCAGCAGATCTCCTACGGCAGGGGGAATCAATCAGCCCCAGCATTTT
>-|TRBV2|TRBJ1-5|TRBD1
CASSRQGYSNQPQHF
TGTGCCAGCAGTCGACAGGGCTATAGCAATCAGCCCCAGCATTTT
>-|TRBV29-1|TRBJ2-5|-
CSGGGQYQETQYF
TGCAGCGGCGGGGGCCAGTACCAAGAGACCCAGTACTTC
>-|TRBV7-3|TRBJ2-1|-
CASSLGHPNEQFF
TGTGCCAGCAGCTTAGGGCACCCGAATGAGCAGTTCTTC
>-|TRBV19|TRBJ1-4|-
CATTLGRSNEKLFF
TGTGCCACGACACTAGGACGGTCTAATGAAAAACTGTTTTTT
>-|TRBV19|TRBJ2-3|TRBD1
CASRQGQWGDTQYF
TGTGCCAGTAGGCAGGGACAGTGGGGAGATACGCAGTATTTT
>-|TRBV11-3|TRBJ1-6|-
CASSFGRGGNSPLHF
TGTGCCAGCAGCTTCGGAAGGGGGGGAAATTCACCCCTCCACTTT
>-|TRBV13|TRBJ2-7|-
CASSLGTDSYEQYF
TGTGCCAGCAGCCTCGGGACTGATTCCTACGAGCAGTACTTC
>-|TRBV14|TRBJ2-5|-
CASSQTWATEPQETQYF
TGTGCCAGCAGCCAAACGTGGGCTACAGAACCCCAAGAGACCCAGTACTTC
>-|TRBV10-3|TRBJ1-1|TRBD1
CAISGQGLNTEAFF
TGTGCCATCAGCGGACAGGGGCTGAACACTGAAGCTTTCTTT
>once|TRBV9|TRBJ2-7|-
CASSVESGQSYEQYF
TGTGCCAGCAGCGTAGAAAGCGGGCAATCCTACGAGCAGTACTTC
>-|TRBV5-1|TRBJ2-7|TRBD2
CASSPYGTGGGVYEQYF
TGCGCCAGCAGCCCCTACGGCACGGGAGGTGGTGTATACGAGCAGTACTTC
>-|TRBV13|TRBJ2-1|-
CASSANLAVWVNEQFF
TGTGCCAGCAGCGCCAACCTGGCGGTCTGGGTCAATGAGCAGTTCTTC
>-|TRBV4-1|TRBJ1-1|-
CASSQGAEAFF
TGCGCCAGCAGCCAGGGAGCCGAAGCTTTCTTT
>-|TRBV7-2|TRBJ2-3|-
CASSLPFIWSGSSTDTQYF
TGTGCCAGCAGCTTACCCTTTATCTGGAGCGGATCTAGCACAGATACGCAGTATTTT
>-|TRBV2|TRBJ2-4|-
CASRGRGPDGNIQYF
TGTGCCAGCAGGGGGCGGGGGCCGGATGGAAACATTCAGTACTTC
>-|TRBV27|TRBJ1-6|TRBD1
CASSPGQHNSPLHF
TGTGCCAGCAGTCCGGGACAGCATAATTCACCCCTCCACTTT
>few|TRBV28|TRBJ1-6|-
CASSYTGTYNSPLHF
TGTGCCAGCAGCTATACAGGGACCTATAATTCACCCCTCCACTTT
>-|TRBV7-2|TRBJ2-5|-
CASSLAGETQYF
TGTGCCAGCAGCCTCGCGGGGGAGACCCAGTACTTC
>-|TRBV9|TRBJ2-5|TRBD2
CASSVTAGGTQETQYF
TGTGCCAGCAGCGTCACAGCGGGAGGTACCCAAGAGACCCAGTACTTC
>-|TRBV24-1|TRBJ2-1|TRBD2
CATSDPTSGGAYNEQFF
TGTGCCACCAGTGATCCAACTAGCGGGGGGGCCTACAATGAGCAGTTCTTC
>-|TRBV11-2|TRBJ1-2|TRBD1
CASSSPPGQASIYSGYTF
TGTGCCAGCAGCTCCCCACCAGGACAGGCTTCTATTTATTCGGGCTACACCTTC
>few|TRBV3-1/TRBV3-2|TRBJ1-1|TRBD1
CASSQVGGSITEAFF
TGTGCCAGCAGCCAAGTAGGGGGCTCGATCACTGAAGCTTTCTTT